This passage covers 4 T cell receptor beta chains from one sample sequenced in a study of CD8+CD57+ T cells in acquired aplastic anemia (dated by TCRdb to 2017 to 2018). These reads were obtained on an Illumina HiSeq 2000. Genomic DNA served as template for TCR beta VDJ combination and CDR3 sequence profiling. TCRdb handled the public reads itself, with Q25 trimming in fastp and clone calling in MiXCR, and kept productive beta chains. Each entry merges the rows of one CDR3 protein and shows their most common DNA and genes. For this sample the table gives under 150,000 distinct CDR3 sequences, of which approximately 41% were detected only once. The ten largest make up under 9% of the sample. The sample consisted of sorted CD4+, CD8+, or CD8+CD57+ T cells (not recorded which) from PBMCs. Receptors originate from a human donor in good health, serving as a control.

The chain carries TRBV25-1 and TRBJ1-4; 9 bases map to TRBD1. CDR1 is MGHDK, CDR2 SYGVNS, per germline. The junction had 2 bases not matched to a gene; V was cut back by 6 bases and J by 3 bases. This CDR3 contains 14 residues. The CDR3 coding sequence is TGTGCCAGCAGGAGACAGGGGGCTAATGAAAAACTGTTTTTT. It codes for CASRRQGANEKLFF. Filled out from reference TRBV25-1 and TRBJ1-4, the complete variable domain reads EADIYQTPRYLVIGTGKKITLECSQTMGHDKMYWYQQDPGMELHLIHYSYGVNSTEKGDLSSESTVSRIRTEHFPLTLESARPSHTSQYLCASRRQGANEKLFFGSGTQLSVL.

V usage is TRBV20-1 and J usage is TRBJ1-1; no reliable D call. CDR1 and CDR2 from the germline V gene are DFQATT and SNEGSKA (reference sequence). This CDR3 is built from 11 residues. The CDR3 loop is CSTTEGTEAFF. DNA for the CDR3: TGCAGCACTACAGAGGGAACTGAAGCTTTCTTT.

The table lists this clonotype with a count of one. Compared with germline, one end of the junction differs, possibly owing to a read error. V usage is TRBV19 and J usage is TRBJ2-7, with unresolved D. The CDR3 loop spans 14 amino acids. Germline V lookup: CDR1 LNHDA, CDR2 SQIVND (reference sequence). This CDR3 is CASRDITTSSEQYF. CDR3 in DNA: TGTGCCAGTAGAGACATTACAACCTCCTCCGAGCAGTACTTC.

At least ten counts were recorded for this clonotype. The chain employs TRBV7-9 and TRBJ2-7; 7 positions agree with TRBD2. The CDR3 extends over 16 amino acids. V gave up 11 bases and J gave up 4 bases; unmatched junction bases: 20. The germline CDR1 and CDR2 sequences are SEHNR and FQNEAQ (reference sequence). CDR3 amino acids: CASALTGGRGTYEQYF. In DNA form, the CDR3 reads TGTGCCTCTGCCCTAACCGGCGGGAGAGGCACTTACGAGCAGTACTTC.